This TCR beta chain was retrieved from a study of control samples from healthy donors and cancer patients. CDR1 is SGHDT and CDR2 is YYEEEE in the germline V gene. The CDR3 loop spans 17 amino acids. Between the trimmed V and J ends, which lost 1 base and 1 base, there was a span of 16 bases. This clone was seen a handful of times. Profiling relied on immunoSEQ multiplex PCR, and the TCRdb table lists in-frame clones only, not all of them. The table records 260,000 or so clones, roughly 87% of them present only once. This chain uses TRBV5-6 with TRBJ2-3; perhaps TRBD1 as D (6 bases). The TCR sequence derives from a woman aged 55-70 years with lung cancer. Sequenced sample: PBMCs. CDR3: CASSLFGWTAGTDTQYF. In DNA, the CDR3 is TGTGCCAGCAGCTTGTTCGGCTGGACAGCTGGCACAGATACGCAGTATTTT.